Sequencing of this T cell receptor beta chain was carried out in a study of patients and donors after allogeneic stem cell transplantation. V lost 6 bases and J lost 1; bases outside the gene matches: 0. Germline CDR1 reads KGHSH; CDR2 reads LQKENI. The CDR3 loop spans 13 amino acids. TCRdb reprocessed the RT-PCR reads with MiXCR, giving one entry per CDR3 protein. The repertoire holds under 200,000 distinct CDR3 sequences, with around 30% as singletons. This TCR was sampled from a human donor who was either an allogeneic HSCT recipient or a stem cell or donor lymphocyte infusion donor (not recorded which). It is not recorded whose cells these are; they may come from a transplant donor. The chain combines TRBV18 with TRBJ1-5; 7 nucleotides line up with TRBD1. Specimen: blood, either unsorted or a sorted T cell fraction (not recorded which). The CDR3 sequence: CASSDRSNQPQHF. The CDR3, as DNA: TGTGCCAGCTCGGACAGGAGCAATCAGCCCCAGCATTTT.